Below, 3 T cell receptor beta chains from the same sample are listed, as sequenced in a study of OX40 agonist ivuxolimab in advanced cancers. Sequenced by immunoSEQ multiplex PCR; TCRdb stores in-frame clones only, minus some. The sample lists some 64,000 clones, about 90% seen once, with under 0.4% in the top ten. Sequenced material: CD4+ or CD8+ T cells sorted from blood, taken in a trial of the OX40 agonist ivuxolimab. The source of these receptors is an adult with an advanced solid tumor such as melanoma, head and neck, liver or kidney cancer.

The genes are TRBV7-2 and TRBJ1-1, with 7 bases fitting TRBD1. Unmatched junction bases numbered 15, after V lost 5 bases and J lost 12 bases. Per the germline V gene, CDR1 is SGHTA and CDR2 is FQGNSA. This CDR3 is 14 amino acids long. The CDR3 DNA sequence: TGTGCCAGCAGCCGAAGGGGGCAGGACCCGATAACTTTCTTT. Amino acid sequence: CASSRRGQDPITFF. Together with reference TRBV7-2 and TRBJ1-1, the CDR3 gives the full variable domain: GAGVSQSPSNKVTEKGKDVELRCDPISGHTALYWYRQSLGQGLEFLIYFQGNSAPDKSGLPSDRFSAERTGGSVSTLTIQRTQQEDSAVYLCASSRRGQDPITFFGQGTRLTVV.

This sequence joins TRBV6-1 and TRBJ2-3; the D gene is possibly TRBD2 (6 bases). Trimming left V 7 bases short and J 0 bases short, with 11 bases between. Germline lookup yields CDR1 MNHNS and CDR2 SASEGT. This CDR3 comprises 14 residues. CDR3 bases: TGTGCCAGCACTCCGGGGGTAAGCACAGATACGCAGTATTTT. It codes for CASTPGVSTDTQYF.

This clone appeared a single time. The chain links TRBV27 to TRBJ1-6; D is unresolved. Trimming took off 3 bases at V and 0 bases at J, with 9 bases between the two ends. CDR1 and CDR2 from the germline V gene are MNHEY and SMNVEV (reference sequence). The CDR3 is 16 amino acids. The CDR3 bases are TGTGCCAGCAGTTTGGAACGGAGCTCCTATAATTCACCCCTCCACTTT. It is translated as CASSLERSSYNSPLHF.